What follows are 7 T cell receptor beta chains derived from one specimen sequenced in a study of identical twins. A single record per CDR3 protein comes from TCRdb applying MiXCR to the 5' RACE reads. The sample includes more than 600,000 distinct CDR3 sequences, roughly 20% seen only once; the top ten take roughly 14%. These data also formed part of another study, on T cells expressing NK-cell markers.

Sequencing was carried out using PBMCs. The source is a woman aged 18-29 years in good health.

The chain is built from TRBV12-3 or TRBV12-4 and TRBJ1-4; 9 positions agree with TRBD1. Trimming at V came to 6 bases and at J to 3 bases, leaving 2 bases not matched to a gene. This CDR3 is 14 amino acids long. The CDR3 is CASSRQGANEKLFF. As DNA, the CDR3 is TGTGCCAGCAGCCGACAGGGGGCTAATGAAAAACTGTTTTTT.

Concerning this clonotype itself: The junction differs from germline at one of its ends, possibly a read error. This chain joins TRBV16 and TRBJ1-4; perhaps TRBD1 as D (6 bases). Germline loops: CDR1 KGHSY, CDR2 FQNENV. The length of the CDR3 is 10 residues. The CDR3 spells CASSRAPGAF. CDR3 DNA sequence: TGTGCCAGCAGCCGGGCCCCGGGGGCCTTT.

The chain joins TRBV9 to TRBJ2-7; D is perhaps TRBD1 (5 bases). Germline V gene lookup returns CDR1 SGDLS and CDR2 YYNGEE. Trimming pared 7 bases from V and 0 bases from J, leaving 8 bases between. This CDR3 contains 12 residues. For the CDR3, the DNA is TGTGCCAGCGCCGACAGCTCCTACGAGCAGTACTTC. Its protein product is CASADSSYEQYF.

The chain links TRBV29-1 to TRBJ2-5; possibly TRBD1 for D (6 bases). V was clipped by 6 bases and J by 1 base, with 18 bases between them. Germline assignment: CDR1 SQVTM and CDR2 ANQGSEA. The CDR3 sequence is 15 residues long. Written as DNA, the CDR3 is TGCAGCGTCAACAGGGCTACATTAGGCCAAGAGACCCAGTACTTC. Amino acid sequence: CSVNRATLGQETQYF.

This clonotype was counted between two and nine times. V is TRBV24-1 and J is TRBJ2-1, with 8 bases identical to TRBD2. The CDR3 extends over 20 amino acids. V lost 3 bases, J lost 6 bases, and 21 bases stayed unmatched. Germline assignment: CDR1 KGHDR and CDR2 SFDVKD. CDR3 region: CATSDQRGGVGLAFPNEQFF. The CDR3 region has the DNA TGTGCCACCAGTGATCAACGGGGCGGAGTCGGACTAGCCTTTCCCAATGAGCAGTTCTTC.

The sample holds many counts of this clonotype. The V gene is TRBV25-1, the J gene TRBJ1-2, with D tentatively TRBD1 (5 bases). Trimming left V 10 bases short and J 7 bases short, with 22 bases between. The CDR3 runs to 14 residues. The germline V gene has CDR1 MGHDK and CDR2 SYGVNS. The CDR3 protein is CATSIQGNRGGYTF. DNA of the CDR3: TGTGCCACCTCGATCCAGGGAAATAGGGGTGGCTACACCTTC.

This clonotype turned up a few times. DNA of the CDR3: TGTGCCAGCAGAACAACCAATCGGAAGGGGGCGAGGAACACCGGGGAGCTGTTTTTT. It translates to CASRTTNRKGARNTGELFF. The chain recombines TRBV11-1 with TRBJ2-2, with 7 bases that match TRBD1. This CDR3 is 19 amino acids long. V was pared by 6 bases and J by 1 base, with 17 bases of the junction left unmatched. CDR1 and CDR2 (germline): SGHAT, FQDESV (reference sequence).